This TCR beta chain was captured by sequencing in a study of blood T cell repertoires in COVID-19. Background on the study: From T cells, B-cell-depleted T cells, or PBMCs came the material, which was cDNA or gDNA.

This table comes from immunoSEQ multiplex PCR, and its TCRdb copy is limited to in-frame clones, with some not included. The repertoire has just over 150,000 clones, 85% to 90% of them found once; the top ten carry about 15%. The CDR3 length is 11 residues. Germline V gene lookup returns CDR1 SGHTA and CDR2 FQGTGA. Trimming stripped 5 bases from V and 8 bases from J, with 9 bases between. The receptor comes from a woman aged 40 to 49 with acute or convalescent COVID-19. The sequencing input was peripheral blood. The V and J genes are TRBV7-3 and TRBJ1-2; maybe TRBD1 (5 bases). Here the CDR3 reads CASSPGVGYTF. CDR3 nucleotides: TGTGCCAGCAGCCCGGGGGTCGGCTACACCTTC.